The sequence of this TCR beta chain was determined in a study of beta chain features in type 1 diabetes. General study findings and limits: Moderate but significant shortening of TCRB CDR3s was recorded in all four CD4+ subsets from Type 1 diabetes patients. Individuals with type 1 diabetes displayed fewer insertions and more deletions at VDJ junctions.

The study reverse transcribed the entire isolated RNA, so it sequenced expressed TCRB transcripts. Method: immunoSEQ multiplex PCR; TCRdb's copy keeps in-frame clones and lacks some. The table includes around 310,000 clones, approximately 15% detected once. The CDR3 runs to 14 residues. V gave up 4 bases and J gave up 3 bases; unmatched junction bases: 4. Germline assignment: CDR1 SGHRS and CDR2 YFSETQ. This clone was seen a few times. Its matching antigen is unknown. The source material was naive CD4+ T cells from blood. The V and J genes are TRBV5-1 and TRBJ2-1; 7 positions agree with TRBD1. This TCR was sampled from a woman aged 18-29 years with type 1 diabetes. The CDR3 bases are TGCGCCAGCAGCCCGGGACAGAACTACAATGAGCAGTTCTTC. Protein: CASSPGQNYNEQFF.